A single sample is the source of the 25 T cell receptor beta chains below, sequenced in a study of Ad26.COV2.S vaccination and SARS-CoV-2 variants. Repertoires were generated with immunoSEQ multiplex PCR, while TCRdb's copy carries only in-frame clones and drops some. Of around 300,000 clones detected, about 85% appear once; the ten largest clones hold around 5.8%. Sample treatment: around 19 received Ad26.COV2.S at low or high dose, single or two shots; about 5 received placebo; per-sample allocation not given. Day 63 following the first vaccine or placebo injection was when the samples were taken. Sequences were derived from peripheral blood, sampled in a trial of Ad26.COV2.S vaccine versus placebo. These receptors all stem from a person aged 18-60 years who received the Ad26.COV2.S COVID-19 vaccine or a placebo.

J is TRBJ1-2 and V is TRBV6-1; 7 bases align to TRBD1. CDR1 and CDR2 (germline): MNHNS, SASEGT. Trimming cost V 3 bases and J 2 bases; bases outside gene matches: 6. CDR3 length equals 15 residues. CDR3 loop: CASSDAQGVNYGYTF. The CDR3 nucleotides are TGTGCCAGCAGTGACGCGCAGGGGGTAAACTATGGCTACACCTTC.

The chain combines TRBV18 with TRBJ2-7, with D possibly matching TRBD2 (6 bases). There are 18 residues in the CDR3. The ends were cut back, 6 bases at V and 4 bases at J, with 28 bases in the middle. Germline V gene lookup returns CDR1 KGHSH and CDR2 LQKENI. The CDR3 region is CASSQYKGLSPVKYEQYF. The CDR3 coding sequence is TGTGCCAGCTCTCAGTACAAGGGACTCTCACCCGTCAAGTACGAGCAGTACTTC. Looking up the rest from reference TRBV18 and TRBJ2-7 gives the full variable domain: NAGVMQNPRHLVRRRGQEARLRCSPMKGHSHVYWYRQLPEEGLKFMVYLQKENIIDESGMPKERFSAEFPKEGPSILRIQQVVRGDSAAYFCASSQYKGLSPVKYEQYFGPGTRLTVT.

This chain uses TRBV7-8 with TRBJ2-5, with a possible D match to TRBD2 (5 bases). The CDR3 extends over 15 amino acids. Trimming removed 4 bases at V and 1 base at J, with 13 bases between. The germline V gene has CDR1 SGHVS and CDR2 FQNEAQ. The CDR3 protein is CASSSTSGFQETQYF. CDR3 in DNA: TGTGCCAGCAGCTCAACGAGCGGATTCCAAGAGACCCAGTACTTC.

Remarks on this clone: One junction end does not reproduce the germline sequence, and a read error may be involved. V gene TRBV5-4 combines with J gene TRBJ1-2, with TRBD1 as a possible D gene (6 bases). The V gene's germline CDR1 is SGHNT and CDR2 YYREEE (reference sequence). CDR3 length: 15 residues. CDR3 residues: CASNLAGVGNYGYTF. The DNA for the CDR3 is TGTGCCAGCAACTTGGCAGGGGTTGGGAACTATGGCTACACCTTC.

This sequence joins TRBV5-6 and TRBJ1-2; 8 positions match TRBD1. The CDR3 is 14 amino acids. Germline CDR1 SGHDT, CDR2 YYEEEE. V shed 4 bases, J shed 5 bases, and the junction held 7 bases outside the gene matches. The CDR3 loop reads CASSRGQGGYGYTF. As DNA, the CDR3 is TGTGCCAGCAGCCGAGGACAGGGAGGATATGGCTACACCTTC. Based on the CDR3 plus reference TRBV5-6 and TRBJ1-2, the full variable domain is DAGVTQSPTHLIKTRGQQVTLRCSPKSGHDTVSWYQQALGQGPQFIFQYYEEEERQRGNFPDRFSGHQFPNYSSELNVNALLLGDSALYLCASSRGQGGYGYTFGSGTRLTVV.

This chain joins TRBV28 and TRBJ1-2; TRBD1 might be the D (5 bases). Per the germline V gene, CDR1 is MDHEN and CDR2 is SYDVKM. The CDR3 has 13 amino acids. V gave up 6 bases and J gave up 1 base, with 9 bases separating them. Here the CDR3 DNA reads TGTGCCAGCAGCCTCGACAGTAACTATGGCTACACCTTC. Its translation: CASSLDSNYGYTF.

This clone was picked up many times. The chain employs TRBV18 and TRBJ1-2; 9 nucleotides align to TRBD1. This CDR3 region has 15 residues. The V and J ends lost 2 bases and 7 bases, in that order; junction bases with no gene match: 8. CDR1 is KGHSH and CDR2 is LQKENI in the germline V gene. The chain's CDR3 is CASSPGQGPLGGYTF. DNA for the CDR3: TGTGCCAGCTCACCAGGACAGGGGCCATTAGGTGGCTACACCTTC.

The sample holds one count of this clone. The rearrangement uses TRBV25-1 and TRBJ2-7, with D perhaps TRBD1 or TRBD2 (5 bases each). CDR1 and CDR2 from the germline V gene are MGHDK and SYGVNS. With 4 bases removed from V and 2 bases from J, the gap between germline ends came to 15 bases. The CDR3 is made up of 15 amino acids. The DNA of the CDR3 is TGTGCCAGCAGTGGATACGGGGCCTATCCCTACGAGCAGTACTTC. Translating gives CASSGYGAYPYEQYF.

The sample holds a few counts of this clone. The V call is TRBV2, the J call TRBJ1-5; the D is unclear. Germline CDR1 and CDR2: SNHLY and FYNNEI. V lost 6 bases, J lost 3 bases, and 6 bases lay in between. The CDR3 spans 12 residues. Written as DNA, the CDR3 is TGTGCCAGCAGGAGGGACAATCAGCCCCAGCATTTT. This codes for CASRRDNQPQHF.

The CDR3 region is CAGTDSWTAFF. CDR3 nucleotide sequence: TGTGCCGGAACTGACAGCTGGACAGCTTTCTTT. This rearrangement joins TRBV30 to TRBJ1-1; a weak D match, TRBD1 (5 bases). Germline CDR1 and CDR2: GTSNPN and SVGIG (reference sequence). The CDR3 consists of 11 residues. The V and J ends lost 8 bases and 10 bases respectively, with 17 bases between them.

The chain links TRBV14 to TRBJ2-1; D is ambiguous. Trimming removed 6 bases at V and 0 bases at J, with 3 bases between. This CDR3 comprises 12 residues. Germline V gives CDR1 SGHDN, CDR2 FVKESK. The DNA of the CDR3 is TGTGCCAGCAGTCCCTCCTACAATGAGCAGTTCTTC. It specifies CASSPSYNEQFF. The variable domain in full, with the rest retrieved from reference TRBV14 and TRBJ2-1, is EAGVTQFPSHSVIEKGQTVTLRCDPISGHDNLYWYRRVMGKEIKFLLHFVKESKQDESGMPNNRFLAERTGGTYSTLKVQPAELEDSGVYFCASSPSYNEQFFGPGTRLTVL.

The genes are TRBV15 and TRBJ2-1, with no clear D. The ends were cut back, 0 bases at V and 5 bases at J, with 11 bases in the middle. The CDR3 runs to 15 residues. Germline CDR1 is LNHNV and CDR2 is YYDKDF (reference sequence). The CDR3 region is CATSRDALDNNEQFF. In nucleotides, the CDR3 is TGTGCCACCAGCAGAGATGCCCTGGATAACAATGAGCAGTTCTTC.

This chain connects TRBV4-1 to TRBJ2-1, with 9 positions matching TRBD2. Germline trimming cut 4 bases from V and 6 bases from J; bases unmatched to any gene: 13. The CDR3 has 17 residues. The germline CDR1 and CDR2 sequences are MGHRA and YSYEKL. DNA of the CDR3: TGCGCCAGCAGCCCGAGGATGGGCGGGGGGGCGATCAATGAGCAGTTCTTC. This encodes CASSPRMGGGAINEQFF.

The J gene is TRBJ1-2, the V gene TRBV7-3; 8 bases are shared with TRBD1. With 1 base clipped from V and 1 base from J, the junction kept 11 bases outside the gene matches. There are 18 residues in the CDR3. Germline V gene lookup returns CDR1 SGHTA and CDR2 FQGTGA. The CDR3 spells CASSLIGAGGVNNYGYTF. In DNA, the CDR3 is TGTGCCAGCAGCTTAATTGGGGCAGGGGGCGTAAATAACTATGGCTACACCTTC.

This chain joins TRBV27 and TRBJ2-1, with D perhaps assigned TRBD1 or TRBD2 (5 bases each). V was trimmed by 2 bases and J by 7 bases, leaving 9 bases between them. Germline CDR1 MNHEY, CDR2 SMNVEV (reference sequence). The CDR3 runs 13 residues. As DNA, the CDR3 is TGTGCCAGCAGTTTAGGAGAGGGGAATGAGCAGTTCTTC. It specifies CASSLGEGNEQFF.

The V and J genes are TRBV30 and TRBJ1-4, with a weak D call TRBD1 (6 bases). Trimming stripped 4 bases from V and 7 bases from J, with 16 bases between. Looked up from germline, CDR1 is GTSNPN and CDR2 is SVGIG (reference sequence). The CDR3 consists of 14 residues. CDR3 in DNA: TGTGCCTGGAACACGGGGGCGAGAGGTGAAAAACTGTTTTTT. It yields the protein CAWNTGARGEKLFF. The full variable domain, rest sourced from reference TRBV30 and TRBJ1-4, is SQTIHQWPATLVQPVGSPLSLECTVEGTSNPNLYWYRQAAGRGLQLLFYSVGIGQISSEVPQNLSASRPQDRQFILSSKKLLLSDSGFYLCAWNTGARGEKLFFGSGTQLSVL.

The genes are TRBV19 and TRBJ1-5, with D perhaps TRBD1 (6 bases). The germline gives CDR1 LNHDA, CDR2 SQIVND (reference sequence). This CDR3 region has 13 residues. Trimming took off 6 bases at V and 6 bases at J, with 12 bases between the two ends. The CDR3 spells CASSLQGRQPQHF. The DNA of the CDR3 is TGTGCCAGTAGCCTACAGGGTCGTCAGCCCCAGCATTTT.

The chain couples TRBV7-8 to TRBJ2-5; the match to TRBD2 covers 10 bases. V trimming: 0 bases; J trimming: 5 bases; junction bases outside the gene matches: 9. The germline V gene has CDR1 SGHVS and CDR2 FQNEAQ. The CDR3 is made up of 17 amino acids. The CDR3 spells CASSLALSGRAEETQYF. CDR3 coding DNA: TGTGCCAGCAGCTTAGCGCTAAGCGGGAGGGCCGAGGAGACCCAGTACTTC.

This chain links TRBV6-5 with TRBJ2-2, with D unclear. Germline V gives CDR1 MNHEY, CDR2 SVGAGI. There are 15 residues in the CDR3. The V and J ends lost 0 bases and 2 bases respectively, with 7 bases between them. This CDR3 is CASSYSVPNTGELFF. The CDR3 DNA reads TGTGCCAGCAGTTACTCGGTCCCTAACACCGGGGAGCTGTTTTTT.

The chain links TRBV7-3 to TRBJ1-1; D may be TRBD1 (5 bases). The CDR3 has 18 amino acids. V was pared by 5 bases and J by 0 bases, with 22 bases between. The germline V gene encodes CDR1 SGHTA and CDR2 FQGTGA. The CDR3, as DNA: TGTGCCAGCAGCGTAATCACCCCCCAGGGCAGACTGAACACTGAAGCTTTCTTT. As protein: CASSVITPQGRLNTEAFF.

The CDR3 region has the DNA TGTGCCAGCAGCTTAGTCACACAGGGTGAAACTGAAGCTTTCTTT. Its protein is CASSLVTQGETEAFF. This chain uses TRBV7-9 with TRBJ1-1; TRBD1 might be the D (6 bases). The germline CDR1 and CDR2 sequences are SEHNR and FQNEAQ (reference sequence). The CDR3 is made up of 15 amino acids. V was clipped by 1 base and J by 5 bases, with 14 bases between them.

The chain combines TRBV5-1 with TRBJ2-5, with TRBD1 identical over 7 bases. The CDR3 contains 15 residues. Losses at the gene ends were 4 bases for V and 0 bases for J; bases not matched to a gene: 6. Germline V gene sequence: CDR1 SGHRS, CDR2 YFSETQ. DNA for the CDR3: TGCGCCAGCAGCCAGAGGGGACAGAACCAAGAGACCCAGTACTTC. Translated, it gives CASSQRGQNQETQYF. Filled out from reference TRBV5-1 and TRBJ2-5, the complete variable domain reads KAGVTQTPRYLIKTRGQQVTLSCSPISGHRSVSWYQQTPGQGLQFLFEYFSETQRNKGNFPGRFSGRQFSNSRSEMNVSTLELGDSALYLCASSQRGQNQETQYFGPGTRLLVL.

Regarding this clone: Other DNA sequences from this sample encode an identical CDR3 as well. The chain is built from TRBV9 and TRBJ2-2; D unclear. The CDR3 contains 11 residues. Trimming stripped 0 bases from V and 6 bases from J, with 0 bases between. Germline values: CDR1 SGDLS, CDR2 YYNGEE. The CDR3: CASSVAGELFF. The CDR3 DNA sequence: TGTGCCAGCAGCGTAGCCGGGGAGCTGTTTTTT.

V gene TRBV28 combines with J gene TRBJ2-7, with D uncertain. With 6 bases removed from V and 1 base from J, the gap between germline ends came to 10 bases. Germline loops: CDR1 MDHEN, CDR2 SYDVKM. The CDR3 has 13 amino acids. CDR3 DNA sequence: TGTGCCAGCAGCAGAGACCCTTCCTACGAGCAGTACTTC. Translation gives CASSRDPSYEQYF.

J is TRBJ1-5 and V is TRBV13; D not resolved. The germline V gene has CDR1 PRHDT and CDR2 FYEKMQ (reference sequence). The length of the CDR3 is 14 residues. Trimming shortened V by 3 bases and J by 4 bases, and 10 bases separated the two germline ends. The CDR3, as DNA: TGTGCCAGCAGCTTGTCGGGGAGGAATCAGCCCCAGCATTTT. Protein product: CASSLSGRNQPQHF. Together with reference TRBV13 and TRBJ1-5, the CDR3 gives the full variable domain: AAGVIQSPRHLIKEKRETATLKCYPIPRHDTVYWYQQGPGQDPQFLISFYEKMQSDKGSIPDRFSAQQFSDYHSELNMSSLELGDSALYFCASSLSGRNQPQHFGDGTRLSIL.